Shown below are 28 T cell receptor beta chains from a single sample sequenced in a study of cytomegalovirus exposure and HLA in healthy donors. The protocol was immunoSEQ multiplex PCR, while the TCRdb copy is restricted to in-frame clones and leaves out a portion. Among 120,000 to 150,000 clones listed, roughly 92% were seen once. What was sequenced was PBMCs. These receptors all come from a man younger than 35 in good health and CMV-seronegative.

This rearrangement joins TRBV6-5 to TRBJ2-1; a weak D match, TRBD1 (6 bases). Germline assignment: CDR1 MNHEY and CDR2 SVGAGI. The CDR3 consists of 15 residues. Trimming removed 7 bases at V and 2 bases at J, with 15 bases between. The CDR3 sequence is CASTTGSSPYNEQFF. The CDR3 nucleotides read TGTGCCAGCACCACAGGGAGCTCCCCCTACAATGAGCAGTTCTTC.

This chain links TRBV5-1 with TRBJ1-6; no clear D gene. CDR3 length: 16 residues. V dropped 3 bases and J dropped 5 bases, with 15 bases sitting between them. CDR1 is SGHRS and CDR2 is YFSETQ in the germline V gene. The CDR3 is CASSSAWGGNNSPLHF. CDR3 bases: TGCGCCAGCAGCTCTGCCTGGGGAGGGAATAATTCACCCCTCCACTTT. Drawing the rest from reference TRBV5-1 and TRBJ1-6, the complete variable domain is KAGVTQTPRYLIKTRGQQVTLSCSPISGHRSVSWYQQTPGQGLQFLFEYFSETQRNKGNFPGRFSGRQFSNSRSEMNVSTLELGDSALYLCASSSAWGGNNSPLHFGNGTRLTVT.

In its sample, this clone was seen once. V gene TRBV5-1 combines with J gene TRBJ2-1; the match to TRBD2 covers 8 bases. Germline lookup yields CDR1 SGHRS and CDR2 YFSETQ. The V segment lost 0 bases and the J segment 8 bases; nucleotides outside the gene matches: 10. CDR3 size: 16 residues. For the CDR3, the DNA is TGCGCCAGCAGCTTGGCAGGTAGCGGGGTATTTTATGAGCAGTTCTTC. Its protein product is CASSLAGSGVFYEQFF.

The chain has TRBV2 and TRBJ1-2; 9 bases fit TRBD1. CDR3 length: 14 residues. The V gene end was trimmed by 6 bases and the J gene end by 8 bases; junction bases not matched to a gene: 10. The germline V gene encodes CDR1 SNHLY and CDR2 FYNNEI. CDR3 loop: CASSLTGGALGYTF. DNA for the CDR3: TGTGCCAGCAGCCTAACAGGGGGCGCCTTGGGCTACACCTTC.

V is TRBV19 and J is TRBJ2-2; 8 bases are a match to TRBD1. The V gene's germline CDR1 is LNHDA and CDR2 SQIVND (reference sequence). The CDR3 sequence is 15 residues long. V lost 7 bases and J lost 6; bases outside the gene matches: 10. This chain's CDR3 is CASTVRTGSSGELFF. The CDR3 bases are TGTGCCAGTACCGTACGGACAGGGTCCTCCGGGGAGCTGTTTTTT.

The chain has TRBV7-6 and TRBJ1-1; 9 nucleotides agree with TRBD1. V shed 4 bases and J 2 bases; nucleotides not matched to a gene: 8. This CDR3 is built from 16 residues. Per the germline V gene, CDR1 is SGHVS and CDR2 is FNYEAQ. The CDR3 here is CASSSLGTGSNTEAFF. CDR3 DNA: TGTGCCAGCAGCTCCTTAGGGACAGGGTCTAACACTGAAGCTTTCTTT.

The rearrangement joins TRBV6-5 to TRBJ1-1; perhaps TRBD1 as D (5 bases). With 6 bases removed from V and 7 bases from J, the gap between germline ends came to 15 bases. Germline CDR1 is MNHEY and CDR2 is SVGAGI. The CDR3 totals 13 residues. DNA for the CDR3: TGTGCCAGCAGCCCCGGGGGGGTTGGTGAAGCTTTCTTT. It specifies CASSPGGVGEAFF.

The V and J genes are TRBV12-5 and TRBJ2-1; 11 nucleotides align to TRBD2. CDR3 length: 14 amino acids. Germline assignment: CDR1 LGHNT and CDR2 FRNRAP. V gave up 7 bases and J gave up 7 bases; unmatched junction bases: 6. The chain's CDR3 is CASVPGLADNEQFF. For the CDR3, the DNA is TGTGCTAGTGTCCCGGGACTAGCGGATAATGAGCAGTTCTTC.

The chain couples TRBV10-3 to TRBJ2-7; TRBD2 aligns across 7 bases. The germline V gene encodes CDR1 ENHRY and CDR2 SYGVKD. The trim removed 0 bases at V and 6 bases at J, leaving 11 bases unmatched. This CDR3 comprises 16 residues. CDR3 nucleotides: TGTGCCATCAGTGAGTCTCCGGCTAGCGGAGGTCTCGAGCAGTACGTC. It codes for CAISESPASGGLEQYV.

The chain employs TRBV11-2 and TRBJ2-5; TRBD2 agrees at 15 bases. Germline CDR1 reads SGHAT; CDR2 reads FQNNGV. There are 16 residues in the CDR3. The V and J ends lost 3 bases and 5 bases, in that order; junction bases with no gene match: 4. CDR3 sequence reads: CASSFGTSGRTETQYF. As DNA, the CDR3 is TGTGCCAGCAGCTTTGGGACTAGCGGGAGGACGGAGACCCAGTACTTC.

The CDR3 coding sequence is TGTGCCAGCAGCCCCCGGACAGGGAATGAAAAACTGTTTTTT. Translation gives CASSPRTGNEKLFF. The V and J genes are TRBV9 and TRBJ1-4; 8 bases fit TRBD1. In germline, CDR1 is SGDLS, CDR2 YYNGEE. The CDR3 is made up of 14 amino acids. The trim removed 4 bases at V and 5 bases at J, leaving 4 bases unmatched.

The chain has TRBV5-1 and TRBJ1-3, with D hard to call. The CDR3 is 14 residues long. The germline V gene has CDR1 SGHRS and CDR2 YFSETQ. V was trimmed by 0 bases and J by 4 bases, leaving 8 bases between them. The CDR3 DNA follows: TGCGCCAGCAGCTTGGAGCGGTTAGGAAACACCATATATTTT. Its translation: CASSLERLGNTIYF.

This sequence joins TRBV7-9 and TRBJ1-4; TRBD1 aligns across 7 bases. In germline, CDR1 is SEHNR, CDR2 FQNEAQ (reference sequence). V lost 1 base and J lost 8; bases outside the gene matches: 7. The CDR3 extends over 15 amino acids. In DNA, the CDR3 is TGTGCCAGCAGCTTAGGAGACAGGGATGAAGAAAAACTGTTTTTT. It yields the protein CASSLGDRDEEKLFF. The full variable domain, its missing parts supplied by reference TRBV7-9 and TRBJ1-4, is DTGVSQNPRHKITKRGQNVTFRCDPISEHNRLYWYRQTLGQGPEFLTYFQNEAQLEKSRLLSDRFSAERPKGSFSTLEIQRTEQGDSAMYLCASSLGDRDEEKLFFGSGTQLSVL.

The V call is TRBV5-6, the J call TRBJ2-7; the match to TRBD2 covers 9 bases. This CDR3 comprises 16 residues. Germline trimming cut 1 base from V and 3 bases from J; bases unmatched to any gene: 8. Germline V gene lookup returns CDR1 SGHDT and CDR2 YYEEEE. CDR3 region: CASSLRVTSGIYEQYF. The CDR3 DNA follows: TGTGCCAGCAGCTTGCGTGTGACTAGCGGCATCTACGAGCAGTACTTC.

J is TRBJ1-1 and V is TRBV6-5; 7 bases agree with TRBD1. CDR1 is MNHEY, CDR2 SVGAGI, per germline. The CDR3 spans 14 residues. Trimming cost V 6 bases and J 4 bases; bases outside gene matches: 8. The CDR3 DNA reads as TGTGCCAGCAGACCAGCAGGGGGGAGCACTGAAGCTTTCTTT. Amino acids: CASRPAGGSTEAFF.

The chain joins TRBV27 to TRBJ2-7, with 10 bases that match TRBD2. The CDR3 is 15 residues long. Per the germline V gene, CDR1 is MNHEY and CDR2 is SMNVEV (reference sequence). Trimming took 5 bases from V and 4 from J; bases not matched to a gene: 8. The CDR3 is CASSISGTSDYEQYF. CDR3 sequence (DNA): TGTGCCAGCAGTATCTCCGGGACTAGCGATTACGAGCAGTACTTC.

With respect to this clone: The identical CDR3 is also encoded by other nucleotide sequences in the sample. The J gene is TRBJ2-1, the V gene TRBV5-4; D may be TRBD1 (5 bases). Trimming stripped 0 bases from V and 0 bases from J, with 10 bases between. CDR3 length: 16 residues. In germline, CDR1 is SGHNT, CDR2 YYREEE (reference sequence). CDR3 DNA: TGTGCCAGCAGCTTGGGGGGCCGAAGCTCCTACAATGAGCAGTTCTTC. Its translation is CASSLGGRSSYNEQFF. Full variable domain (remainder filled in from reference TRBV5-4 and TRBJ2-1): ETGVTQSPTHLIKTRGQQVTLRCSSQSGHNTVSWYQQALGQGPQFIFQYYREEENGRGNFPPRFSGLQFPNYSSELNVNALELDDSALYLCASSLGGRSSYNEQFFGPGTRLTVL.

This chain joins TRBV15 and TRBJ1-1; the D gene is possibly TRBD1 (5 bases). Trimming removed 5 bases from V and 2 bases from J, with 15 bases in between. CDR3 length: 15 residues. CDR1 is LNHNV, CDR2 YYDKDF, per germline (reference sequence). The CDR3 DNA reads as TGTGCCACCAGCCCACGACAGATCTCCAACACTGAAGCTTTCTTT. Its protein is CATSPRQISNTEAFF.

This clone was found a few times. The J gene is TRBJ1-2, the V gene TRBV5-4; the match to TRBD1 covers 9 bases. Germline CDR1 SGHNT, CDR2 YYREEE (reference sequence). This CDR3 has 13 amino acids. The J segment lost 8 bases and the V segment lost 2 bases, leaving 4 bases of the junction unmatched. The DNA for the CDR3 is TGTGCCAGCAGCTTTTGGGACAGGGAAGGCTACACCTTC. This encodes CASSFWDREGYTF.

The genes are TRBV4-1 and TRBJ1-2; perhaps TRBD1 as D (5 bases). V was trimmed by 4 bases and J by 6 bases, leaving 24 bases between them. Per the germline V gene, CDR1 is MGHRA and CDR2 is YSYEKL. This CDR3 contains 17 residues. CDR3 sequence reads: CASSLKGVLEGGNGYTF. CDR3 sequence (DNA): TGCGCCAGCAGCCTTAAAGGGGTCCTTGAGGGCGGGAATGGCTACACCTTC.

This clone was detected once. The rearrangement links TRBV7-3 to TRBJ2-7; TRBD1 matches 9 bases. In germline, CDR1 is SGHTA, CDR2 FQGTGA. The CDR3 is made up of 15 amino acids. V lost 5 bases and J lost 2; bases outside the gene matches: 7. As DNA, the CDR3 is TGTGCCAGCAGCCGAAACGGACAGGGGACCTACGAGCAGTACTTC. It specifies CASSRNGQGTYEQYF. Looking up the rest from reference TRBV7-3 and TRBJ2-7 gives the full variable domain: GAGVSQTPSNKVTEKGKYVELRCDPISGHTALYWYRQSLGQGPEFLIYFQGTGAADDSGLPNDRFFAVRPEGSVSTLKIQRTERGDSAVYLCASSRNGQGTYEQYFGPGTRLTVT.

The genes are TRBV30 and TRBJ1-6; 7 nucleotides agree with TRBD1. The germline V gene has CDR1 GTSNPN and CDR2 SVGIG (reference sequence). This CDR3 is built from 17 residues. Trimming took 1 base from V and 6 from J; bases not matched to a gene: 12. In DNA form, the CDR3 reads TGTGCCTGGAGTGCCACGCCAGGGGGAGCTGTTAATTCACCCCTCCACTTT. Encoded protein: CAWSATPGGAVNSPLHF.

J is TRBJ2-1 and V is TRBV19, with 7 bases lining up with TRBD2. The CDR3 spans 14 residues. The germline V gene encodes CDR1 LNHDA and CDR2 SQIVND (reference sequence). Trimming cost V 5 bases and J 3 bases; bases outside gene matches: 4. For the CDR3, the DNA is TGTGCCAGTAGTCGGGAGGTGCTCTACAATGAGCAGTTCTTC. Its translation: CASSREVLYNEQFF.

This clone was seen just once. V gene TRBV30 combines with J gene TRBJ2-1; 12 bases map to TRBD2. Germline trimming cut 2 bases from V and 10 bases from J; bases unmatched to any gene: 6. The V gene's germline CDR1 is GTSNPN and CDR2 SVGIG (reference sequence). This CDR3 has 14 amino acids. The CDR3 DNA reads TGTGCCTGGAGTCCGCGGACTAGCGGGGTCGAGCAGTTCTTC. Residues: CAWSPRTSGVEQFF.

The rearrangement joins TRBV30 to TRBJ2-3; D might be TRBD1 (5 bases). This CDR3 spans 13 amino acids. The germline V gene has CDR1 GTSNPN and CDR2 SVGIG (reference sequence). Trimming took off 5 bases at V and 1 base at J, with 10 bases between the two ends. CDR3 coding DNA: TGTGCCTGGGGGATAGGGGGCACAGATACGCAGTATTTT. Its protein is CAWGIGGTDTQYF.

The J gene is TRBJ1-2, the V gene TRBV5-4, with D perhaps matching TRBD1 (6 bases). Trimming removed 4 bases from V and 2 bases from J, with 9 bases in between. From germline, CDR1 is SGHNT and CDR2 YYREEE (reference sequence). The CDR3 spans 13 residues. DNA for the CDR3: TGTGCCAGCAGCCCTCAGGGGAACTATGGCTACACCTTC. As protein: CASSPQGNYGYTF.

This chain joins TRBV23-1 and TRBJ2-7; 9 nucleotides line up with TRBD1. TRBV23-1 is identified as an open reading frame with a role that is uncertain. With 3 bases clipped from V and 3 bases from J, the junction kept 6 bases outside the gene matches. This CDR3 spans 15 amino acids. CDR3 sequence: CASSQGQGINYEQYV. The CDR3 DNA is TGCGCCAGCAGTCAGGGACAGGGCATAAACTACGAGCAGTACGTC.

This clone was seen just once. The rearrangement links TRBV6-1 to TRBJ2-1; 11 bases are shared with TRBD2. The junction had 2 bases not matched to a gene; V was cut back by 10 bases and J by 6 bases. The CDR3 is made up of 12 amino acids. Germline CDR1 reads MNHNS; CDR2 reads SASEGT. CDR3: CATLAGGNEQFF. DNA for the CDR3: TGTGCCACCCTAGCGGGGGGCAATGAGCAGTTCTTC.